This T cell receptor beta chain was sequenced for a study of blood T cell repertoires in COVID-19. As for the study in general: The analysed material was cDNA or gDNA that came from T cells, B-cell-depleted T cells, or PBMCs.

Germline values: CDR1 LGHNA, CDR2 YNFKEQ. Unmatched junction bases numbered 3, after V lost 0 bases and J lost 4 bases. This CDR3 has 16 residues. Method: immunoSEQ multiplex PCR; TCRdb's copy keeps in-frame clones and lacks some. The table has 410,000 or so clones, about nine tenths seen once. The source of this sequence is a woman in her 30s with active or convalescent COVID-19. The V and J genes are TRBV4-2 and TRBJ2-3; 11 nucleotides agree with TRBD2. The specimen was peripheral blood. The CDR3 sequence: CASSQETSGGSDTQYF. For the CDR3, the DNA is TGTGCCAGCAGCCAAGAAACTAGCGGGGGATCAGATACGCAGTATTTT.